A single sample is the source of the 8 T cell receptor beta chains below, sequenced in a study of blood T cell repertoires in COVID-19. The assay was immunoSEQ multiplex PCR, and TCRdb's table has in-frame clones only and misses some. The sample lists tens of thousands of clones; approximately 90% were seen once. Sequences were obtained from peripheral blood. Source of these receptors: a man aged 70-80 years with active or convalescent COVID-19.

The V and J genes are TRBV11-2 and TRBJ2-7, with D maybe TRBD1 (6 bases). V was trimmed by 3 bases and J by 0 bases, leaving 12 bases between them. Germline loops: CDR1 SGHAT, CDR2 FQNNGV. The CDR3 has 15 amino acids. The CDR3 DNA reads TGTGCCAGCAGCTTGGGACACAAAGTCTCCTACGAGCAGTACTTC. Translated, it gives CASSLGHKVSYEQYF.

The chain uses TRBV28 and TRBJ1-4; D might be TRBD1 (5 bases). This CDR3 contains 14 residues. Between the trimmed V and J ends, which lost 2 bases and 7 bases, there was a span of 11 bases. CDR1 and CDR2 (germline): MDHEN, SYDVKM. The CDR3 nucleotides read TGTGCCAGCAGTTTAGGCCAGGGTCGTGAAAAACTGTTTTTT. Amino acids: CASSLGQGREKLFF.

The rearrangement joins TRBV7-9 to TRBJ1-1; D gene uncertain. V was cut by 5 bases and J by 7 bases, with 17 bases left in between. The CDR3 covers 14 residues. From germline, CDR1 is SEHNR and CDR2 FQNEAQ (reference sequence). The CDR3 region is CASSLREGLDEAFF. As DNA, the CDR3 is TGTGCCAGCAGCCTTAGGGAGGGTTTGGATGAAGCTTTCTTT. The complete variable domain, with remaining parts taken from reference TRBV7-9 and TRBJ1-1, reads DTGVSQNPRHKITKRGQNVTFRCDPISEHNRLYWYRQTLGQGPEFLTYFQNEAQLEKSRLLSDRFSAERPKGSFSTLEIQRTEQGDSAMYLCASSLREGLDEAFFGQGTRLTVV.

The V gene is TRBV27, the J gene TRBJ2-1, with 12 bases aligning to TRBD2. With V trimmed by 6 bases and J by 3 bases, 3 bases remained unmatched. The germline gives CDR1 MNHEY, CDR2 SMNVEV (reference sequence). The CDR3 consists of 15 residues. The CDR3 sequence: CASRTSGRIYNEQFF. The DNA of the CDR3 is TGTGCCAGCAGGACTAGCGGGAGAATCTACAATGAGCAGTTCTTC.

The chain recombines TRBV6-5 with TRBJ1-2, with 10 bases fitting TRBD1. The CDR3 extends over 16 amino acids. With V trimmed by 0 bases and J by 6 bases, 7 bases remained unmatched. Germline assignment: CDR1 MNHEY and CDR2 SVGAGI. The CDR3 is CASSYSPSGTGDGYTF. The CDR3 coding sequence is TGTGCCAGCAGTTACTCCCCCTCCGGGACAGGGGATGGCTACACCTTC.

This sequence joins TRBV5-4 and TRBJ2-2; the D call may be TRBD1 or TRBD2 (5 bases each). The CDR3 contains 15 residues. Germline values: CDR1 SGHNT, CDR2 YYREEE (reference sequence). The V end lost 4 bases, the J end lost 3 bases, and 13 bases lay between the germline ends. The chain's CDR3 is CASSLGQRDTGELFF. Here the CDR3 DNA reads TGTGCCAGCAGCCTGGGGCAGAGGGACACCGGGGAGCTGTTTTTT. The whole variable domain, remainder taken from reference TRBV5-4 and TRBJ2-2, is ETGVTQSPTHLIKTRGQQVTLRCSSQSGHNTVSWYQQALGQGPQFIFQYYREEENGRGNFPPRFSGLQFPNYSSELNVNALELDDSALYLCASSLGQRDTGELFFGEGSRLTVL.

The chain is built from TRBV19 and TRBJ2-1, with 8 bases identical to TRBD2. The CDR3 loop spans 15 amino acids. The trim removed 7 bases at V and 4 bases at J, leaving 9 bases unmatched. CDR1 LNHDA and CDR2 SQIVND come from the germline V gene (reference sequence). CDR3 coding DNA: TGTGCCAGTAAAATGAGGATAGCGGGGTACAATGAGCAGTTCTTC. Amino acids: CASKMRIAGYNEQFF.

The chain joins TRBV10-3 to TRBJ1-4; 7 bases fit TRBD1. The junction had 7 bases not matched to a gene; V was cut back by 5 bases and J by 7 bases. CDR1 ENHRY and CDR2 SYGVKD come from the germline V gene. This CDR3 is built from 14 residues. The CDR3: CAISPGGRGEKLFF. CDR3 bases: TGTGCCATCAGTCCAGGGGGACGGGGTGAAAAACTGTTTTTT.